These 9 T cell receptor beta chains were sequenced from one sample in a study of blood T cells in healthy people across ages. Sample-barcoded 5' priming and a J-beta primer mix drove a second PCR of about 6 to 11 cycles. TCRdb processed the 5' RACE reads anew with MiXCR; each CDR3 protein has one entry. The table lists roughly 1,800,000 distinct CDR3 sequences, about 49% of them singletons. Material: blood. These receptors were taken from a woman aged 40 to 50 in good health.

This chain joins TRBV7-2 and TRBJ2-3; 11 bases line up with TRBD2. Trimming took 4 bases from V and 8 from J; bases not matched to a gene: 5. The CDR3 consists of 14 residues. Germline lookup yields CDR1 SGHTA and CDR2 FQGNSA. CDR3 bases: TGTGCCAGCAGCTGGGGACTAGCGGTTGCTACGCAGTATTTT. This gives the protein CASSWGLAVATQYF.

This clonotype turned up a few times. The chain combines TRBV5-1 with TRBJ2-3; 8 bases are a match to TRBD1. Germline V gene sequence: CDR1 SGHRS, CDR2 YFSETQ. The CDR3 extends over 15 amino acids. V dropped 6 bases and J dropped 1; count of bases not matched to a gene: 7. This CDR3 is CASTQGAWGTDTQYF. The CDR3 DNA sequence: TGCGCCAGCACCCAGGGGGCTTGGGGCACAGATACGCAGTATTTT.

This clonotype came up a few times. V gene TRBV14 combines with J gene TRBJ2-1; a weak D match, TRBD1 (5 bases). The CDR3 has 14 amino acids. The germline gives CDR1 SGHDN, CDR2 FVKESK. Trimming removed 5 bases from V and 10 bases from J, with 18 bases in between. CDR3 sequence (DNA): TGTGCCAGCAGCTTTGGGGCAGGGATAATCGAGCAGTTCTTC. The encoded protein is CASSFGAGIIEQFF.

This chain joins TRBV4-3 and TRBJ1-2; D is perhaps TRBD1 (6 bases). The CDR3 extends over 16 amino acids. Germline lookup yields CDR1 LGHNA and CDR2 YSLEER. V lost 3 bases to trimming and J lost 4 bases, with 18 bases between them. CDR3 residues: CASSHNIQGKGYGYTF. The CDR3 DNA reads TGCGCCAGCAGCCACAATATCCAGGGGAAGGGCTATGGCTACACCTTC.

The chain uses TRBV20-1 and TRBJ1-2, with 9 positions matching TRBD1. V trimming: 1 base; J trimming: 0 bases; junction bases outside the gene matches: 9. This CDR3 region has 17 residues. Germline V gives CDR1 DFQATT, CDR2 SNEGSKA (reference sequence). This CDR3 is CSARGTGDITANYGYTF. The DNA for the CDR3 is TGCAGTGCTAGAGGGACAGGGGACATTACAGCTAACTATGGCTACACCTTC.

The V call is TRBV5-6, the J call TRBJ1-1; possibly TRBD1 for D (5 bases). Germline V gives CDR1 SGHDT, CDR2 YYEEEE. The CDR3 runs to 14 residues. The germline V and J ends were trimmed by 4 bases and 0 bases, with 10 bases remaining between them. CDR3 nucleotides: TGTGCCAGCAGCCGGGGACGGATGAACACTGAAGCTTTCTTT. This encodes CASSRGRMNTEAFF.

The chain has TRBV28 and TRBJ1-2, with 7 positions matching TRBD1. Trimming cost V 5 bases and J 6 bases; bases outside gene matches: 12. The CDR3 is 15 residues long. CDR1 MDHEN and CDR2 SYDVKM come from the germline V gene. CDR3 bases: TGTGCCAGCAGTCAAGGGGACAGATCTTGGGATGGCTACACCTTC. This codes for CASSQGDRSWDGYTF.

The chain carries TRBV28 and TRBJ2-5; no firm D call. CDR1 MDHEN and CDR2 SYDVKM come from the germline V gene. This CDR3 is 12 amino acids long. V was pared by 6 bases and J by 5 bases, with 10 bases between. The CDR3 region has the DNA TGTGCCAGCAGATTAACGTCGGAGACCCAGTACTTC. It translates to CASRLTSETQYF.

This clonotype was found a few times. The chain has TRBV6-5 and TRBJ2-5; D is unclear. This CDR3 has 14 residues. Germline loops: CDR1 MNHEY, CDR2 SVGAGI. V lost 3 bases and J 4 bases, leaving 12 bases between the germline ends. CDR3: CASSYSEVGETQYF. DNA for the CDR3: TGTGCCAGCAGTTATAGTGAAGTGGGAGAGACCCAGTACTTC.